The 14 T cell receptor beta chains below come from one sample, sequenced in a study of STAT3 mutations in large granular lymphocyte leukemia. The antigens for these receptors are not known. Data came from immunoSEQ multiplex PCR; TCRdb stores just in-frame clones and leaves some out. The repertoire holds over 1,500 clones, with 55% as singletons. Study-wide results and limits: In T-cell large granular lymphocyte leukemia, about half of patients showed multiple immunodominant subclonotypes.

The sequenced sample was peripheral blood mononuclear cells. These receptors came from a man in his sixties with T-cell large granular lymphocyte leukemia. Some clones in this sample may be carry-over from other donors' samples.

This clone came up a few times. V usage is TRBV19 and J usage is TRBJ1-2, with a tentative D call TRBD1 (6 bases). The CDR3 extends over 14 amino acids. V gave up 9 bases and J gave up 4 bases, with 18 bases separating them. The germline V gene has CDR1 LNHDA and CDR2 SQIVND (reference sequence). In DNA form, the CDR3 reads TGTGCCAGAGTGACAGGACCTATCCCCTATGGCTACACCTTC. This sequence encodes CARVTGPIPYGYTF.

The chain carries TRBV29-1 and TRBJ2-7; perhaps TRBD2 as D (5 bases). CDR1 and CDR2 from the germline V gene are SQVTM and ANQGSEA. The CDR3 is 14 residues long. Trimming cost V 2 bases and J 2 bases, with 13 bases left between them. CDR3 nucleotide sequence: TGCAGCGTTGAAATAGCGCAGATCCCCTACGAGCAGTACTTC. This translates into CSVEIAQIPYEQYF.

This chain connects TRBV7-9 to TRBJ2-3; D ambiguous. There are 13 residues in the CDR3. The V end was cut by 1 base, the J end by 2 bases, with 4 bases between. Per the germline V gene, CDR1 is SEHNR and CDR2 is FQNEAQ (reference sequence). CDR3 region: CASSLVITDTQYF. The CDR3 DNA reads as TGTGCCAGCAGCTTAGTTATCACAGATACGCAGTATTTT. The full variable domain, with the rest looked up from reference TRBV7-9 and TRBJ2-3, is DTGVSQNPRHKITKRGQNVTFRCDPISEHNRLYWYRQTLGQGPEFLTYFQNEAQLEKSRLLSDRFSAERPKGSFSTLEIQRTEQGDSAMYLCASSLVITDTQYFGPGTRLTVL.

The chain links TRBV5-1 to TRBJ2-3, with a possible D match to TRBD2 (5 bases). Trimming cost V 7 bases and J 2 bases, with 8 bases left between them. From germline, CDR1 is SGHRS and CDR2 YFSETQ. This CDR3 has 12 amino acids. The CDR3 reads CASRTYTDTQYF. CDR3 sequence (DNA): TGCGCCAGCCGGACTTACACAGATACGCAGTATTTT.

This clone was seen only a few times. This chain joins TRBV5-1 and TRBJ2-5; D call uncertain. Germline V lookup: CDR1 SGHRS, CDR2 YFSETQ. The CDR3 is made up of 12 amino acids. Between the trimmed V and J ends, which lost 0 bases and 5 bases, there was a span of 5 bases. The CDR3 protein is CASSLALETQYF. Here the CDR3 DNA reads TGCGCCAGCAGCTTGGCCTTGGAGACCCAGTACTTC.

This clone was seen just once. The rearrangement links TRBV7-9 to TRBJ2-7; 9 bases map to TRBD2. The CDR3 spans 14 residues. The J segment lost 2 bases and the V segment lost 2 bases, leaving 1 base of the junction unmatched. Germline CDR1 is SEHNR and CDR2 is FQNEAQ (reference sequence). The CDR3 is CASSLIAGAYEQYF. The CDR3, as DNA: TGTGCCAGCAGCTTAATAGCGGGGGCCTACGAGCAGTACTTC.

This clone was counted a few times. This chain uses TRBV6-5 with TRBJ2-7; 9 bases agree with TRBD1. This CDR3 is built from 15 residues. V dropped 5 bases and J dropped 4; count of bases not matched to a gene: 9. The germline V gene has CDR1 MNHEY and CDR2 SVGAGI. The CDR3: CASSPPSDRGYEQYF. The CDR3 DNA reads TGTGCCAGCAGTCCTCCCTCGGACAGGGGATACGAGCAGTACTTC.

The chain carries TRBV30 and TRBJ1-2; D is perhaps TRBD1 (5 bases). Germline CDR1 GTSNPN, CDR2 SVGIG (reference sequence). The V end lost 2 bases, the J end lost 4 bases, and 8 bases lay between the germline ends. The CDR3 is made up of 12 amino acids. For the CDR3, the DNA is TGTGCCTGGAGTCAGGGTAGCTATGGCTACACCTTC. Translation: CAWSQGSYGYTF.

This clone was seen a handful of times. V is TRBV30 and J is TRBJ2-7; D gene uncertain. CDR1 GTSNPN and CDR2 SVGIG come from the germline V gene (reference sequence). This CDR3 region has 12 residues. V was cut by 4 bases and J by 0 bases, with 7 bases left in between. CDR3 bases: TGTGCCTGGAAGGCGGCCTCCTACGAGCAGTACTTC. Residues: CAWKAASYEQYF.

This clone was counted a few times. The V gene is TRBV5-1, the J gene TRBJ1-1; 9 bases align to TRBD1. V lost 5 bases to trimming and J lost 3 bases; unmatched junction nucleotides: 2. This CDR3 spans 13 amino acids. Looked up from germline, CDR1 is SGHRS and CDR2 is YFSETQ. CDR3 DNA: TGCGCCAGCAGTTGGGACAGGGACACTGAAGCTTTCTTT. Translation gives CASSWDRDTEAFF. The full variable domain, in which reference TRBV5-1 and TRBJ1-1 provide the parts outside the CDR3, is KAGVTQTPRYLIKTRGQQVTLSCSPISGHRSVSWYQQTPGQGLQFLFEYFSETQRNKGNFPGRFSGRQFSNSRSEMNVSTLELGDSALYLCASSWDRDTEAFFGQGTRLTVV.

This clone was found once. CDR3: CASSFGTSVTSTDTQYF. CDR3 in DNA: TGTGCCAGCAGCTTTGGGACTAGCGTTACTAGCACAGATACGCAGTATTTT. The chain links TRBV7-9 to TRBJ2-3; TRBD2 matches 10 bases. The CDR3 runs 17 residues. Germline V lookup: CDR1 SEHNR, CDR2 FQNEAQ (reference sequence). The ends lost 3 bases at V and 0 bases at J; junction bases unmatched: 6.

This clone was recorded once. The chain has TRBV18 and TRBJ1-2; D is perhaps TRBD1 (6 bases). This CDR3 has 14 residues. V was pared by 0 bases and J by 4 bases, with 9 bases between. In germline, CDR1 is KGHSH, CDR2 LQKENI. This CDR3 reads CASSPPRGTYGYTF. The CDR3 DNA follows: TGTGCCAGCTCACCACCGAGGGGGACCTATGGCTACACCTTC.

The chain carries TRBV7-9 and TRBJ2-2; D perhaps matches TRBD1 (5 bases). The V end was cut by 10 bases, the J end by 5 bases, with 17 bases between. CDR3 length: 14 amino acids. Germline V gene lookup returns CDR1 SEHNR and CDR2 FQNEAQ (reference sequence). CDR3 DNA: TGTGCCATCCCCAGGGTCGGAGAAACCGGGGAGCTGTTTTTT. It specifies CAIPRVGETGELFF.

The chain links TRBV20-1 to TRBJ2-7; D is unclear. Trimming stripped 4 bases from V and 3 bases from J, with 7 bases between. CDR3 size: 11 residues. CDR1 and CDR2 (germline): DFQATT, SNEGSKA (reference sequence). The CDR3 sequence: CSAIYSYEQYF. As DNA, the CDR3 is TGCAGTGCTATCTACAGCTACGAGCAGTACTTC.